The T cell receptor (beta chain) described here comes from a study of CD8 T cells in ankylosing spondylitis. Whole-study findings and limits: A TCR beta motif made of under 10 highly homologous variants seemed typical of ankylosing spondylitis blood.

Germline values: CDR1 DFQATT, CDR2 SNEGSKA (reference sequence). The length of the CDR3 is 14 residues. Quantitative 5'-RACE with molecular barcodes was used to make the TCR beta libraries. One entry per CDR3 protein, called by TCRdb with MiXCR from the 5' RACE reads. The table records almost 400,000 distinct CDR3 sequences, about a fifth of them present only once. On this clonotype: Its matching antigen is unknown. One end of the junction does not line up with germline, which may come from a read error.

This TCR was sampled from a male donor with ankylosing spondylitis. The sample comprised blood, either unsorted or a sorted T cell fraction (not recorded which). V gene TRBV20-1 combines with J gene TRBJ2-6; the D gene could be TRBD1 or TRBD2 (5 bases each). DNA of the CDR3: TGCAGTGCTAGCCCGGACTCTGGGGGCAACGTCCTGACTTTC. Encoded protein: CSASPDSGGNVLTF.